This T cell receptor beta chain was recorded in a study of T cell responses to AZD1222 COVID-19 vaccine. Study results and limitations: None of the repertoires were sampled until the peak T cell response had passed. Donors in the cohort were predominantly white British and more often female, and clonal diversity was possibly underestimated. CD4 TCRs linked to vaccination spanned spike, dominating at 160-218 and 743-854.

For this clone: What it binds is unknown.

Assay: immunoSEQ multiplex PCR; the TCRdb copy retains only in-frame clones and omits some. This sample has some 110,000 clones; 80% to 90% occur once, and the top ten carry 2.5% to 4%. CDR3 length equals 18 residues. The germline gives CDR1 MGHRA, CDR2 YSYEKL. V lost 6 bases and J lost 0; bases outside the gene matches: 10. This receptor was taken from an adult in good health. The sample here was peripheral blood, taken on day 0 of AZD1222 vaccination. This chain connects TRBV4-1 to TRBJ2-1; 11 bases map to TRBD1. CDR3 sequence reads: CASRDRGQSMSSYNEQFF. The CDR3 DNA follows: TGCGCCAGCAGGGACAGGGGGCAATCCATGAGCTCCTACAATGAGCAGTTCTTC.